Listed below are T cell receptor beta chains from one sample, sequenced in a study of CXCR3-negative and CXCR3-positive naive CD8 T cells. After re-calling the 5' RACE reads, TCRdb lists one entry per CDR3 protein, DNA absent. The record lists 50,000 to 75,000 distinct CDR3 sequences, of which the ten most abundant hold 3.5% to 5.5%. The sample consisted of naive CXCR3- CD8+ T cells from blood. These receptors were collected from a human donor in good health. Some clones in this sample may be carry-over from other donors' samples. Each CDR3 is given with its conserved first and last residue. The order of the fields is V gene, J gene, CDR3 length, CDR3 protein.

TRBV29-1	TRBJ2-7	12	CSVEQPPYEQYF
TRBV29-1	TRBJ2-1	17	CSVELLRLAPMNNEQFF
TRBV25-1	TRBJ2-1	11	CASSDGTEQFF
TRBV7-9	TRBJ2-2	15	CASSSETDYTGELFF
TRBV13	TRBJ2-7	16	CASSAQDRDSSYEQYF
TRBV20-1	TRBJ2-7	15	CSAPETGSGAHEQYF
TRBV5-1	TRBJ1-2	13	CASSTGGIGGYTF
TRBV6-1	TRBJ2-1	17	CASSEGLGDYKFVLQFF
TRBV5-1	TRBJ1-5	16	CASSLAPGQQGQPQHF
TRBV28	TRBJ2-1	14	CASSDGEGGNEQFF
TRBV7-9	TRBJ1-2	14	CASSSGDSPYGYTF
TRBV11-2	TRBJ2-7	12	CASSFTTVEQYF
TRBV4-3	TRBJ2-7	14	CASSQDYGHYEQYF
TRBV20-1	TRBJ1-2	15	CSATFGGTTNYGYTF
TRBV15	TRBJ1-5	15	CATSRDRSRGQPQHF
TRBV5-1	TRBJ1-1	16	CASSSPGQPLNTEAFF
TRBV7-9	TRBJ2-7	16	CASSLSQGVGSYEQYF
TRBV12-5	TRBJ1-3	17	CASGPRAPVSSGNTIYF
TRBV7-9	TRBJ2-3	15	CASSSGLGNTDTQYF
TRBV12-3/TRBV12-4	TRBJ2-3	15	CASSPAGLSTDTQYF
TRBV29-1	TRBJ2-1	12	CSVEFGGNEQFF
TRBV28	TRBJ1-6	14	CASTGDRENSPLHF
TRBV6-5	TRBJ2-1	15	CASSPGTEPYNEQFF
TRBV29-1	TRBJ2-3	11	CSVLLGTLQYF
TRBV28	TRBJ1-6	16	CASSTEGASYNSPLHF
TRBV6-6	TRBJ1-3	16	CASSYPGRYSGNTIYF
TRBV6-2/TRBV6-3	TRBJ2-3	17	CASSYLGLAGSTDTQYF
TRBV10-3	TRBJ2-1	16	CAISVGQDTVYNEQFF
TRBV5-1	TRBJ2-7	13	CASSLSPKHEQYF
TRBV29-1	TRBJ1-2	11	CSGGTLRGYTF
TRBV7-8	TRBJ2-7	19	CASSLVETGLAVLAGEQYF
TRBV7-9	TRBJ2-3	12	CASSPVDDTQYF
TRBV2	TRBJ2-7	13	CASCLGSGYEQYF
TRBV28	TRBJ2-3	15	CASSTTAGSPDTQYF
TRBV25-1	TRBJ2-7	11	CASSGQRGQYF
TRBV11-3	TRBJ2-5	13	CASSSPGFETQYF
TRBV5-1	TRBJ2-3	15	CASARDRGVGDTQYF
TRBV19	TRBJ2-7	13	CASSIGPGYEQYF
TRBV5-1	TRBJ1-2	13	CASRWDSGGGYTF
TRBV5-1	TRBJ2-1	12	CASSKGYNEQFF
TRBV12-3/TRBV12-4	TRBJ2-5	13	CASSPDGQETQYF
TRBV29-1	TRBJ1-2	12	CSVDGLDYGYTF
TRBV7-3	TRBJ2-1	15	CASSLGLAGTDEQFF
TRBV7-9	TRBJ1-1	15	CASSSPGQAIGEAFF
TRBV6-2/TRBV6-3	TRBJ2-7	14	CASILRLDSYEQYF
TRBV2	TRBJ2-1	13	CASSVGSYNEQFF